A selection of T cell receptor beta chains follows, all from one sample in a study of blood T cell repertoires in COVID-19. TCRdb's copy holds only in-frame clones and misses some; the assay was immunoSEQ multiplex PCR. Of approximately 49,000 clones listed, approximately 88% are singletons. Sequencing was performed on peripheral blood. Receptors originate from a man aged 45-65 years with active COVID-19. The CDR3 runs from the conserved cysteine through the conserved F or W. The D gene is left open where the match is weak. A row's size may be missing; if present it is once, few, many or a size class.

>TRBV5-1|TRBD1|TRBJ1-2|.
TGCGCCAGCAGCTGGACAGGGGGCGACGGCTACACCTTC
CASSWTGGDGYTF
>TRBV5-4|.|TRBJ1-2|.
TGTGCCAGCACCTTAACGTTGGGGTCAGCGGGCGGCTACACCTTC
CASTLTLGSAGGYTF
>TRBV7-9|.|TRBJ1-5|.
TGTGCCAGCAGCGCCACAGGGAATGGCAATCAGCCCCAGCATTTT
CASSATGNGNQPQHF
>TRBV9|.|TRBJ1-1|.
TGTGCCAGCAGCGCCGGGACACACTCCGAAGGTTTAGCTTTCTTT
CASSAGTHSEGLAFF
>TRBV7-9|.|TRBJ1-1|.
TGTGCCAGCAGCCCACCCGGGACATTAAGCGTCGGAGCTTTCTTT
CASSPPGTLSVGAFF
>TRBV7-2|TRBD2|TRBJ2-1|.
TGTGCCAGCAGCTTATCCGGGGGGGGCAATGAGCAGTTCTTC
CASSLSGGGNEQFF
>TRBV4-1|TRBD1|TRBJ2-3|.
TGCGCCAGCAACCCCCGACAGGGAGTGACAGATACGCAGTATTTT
CASNPRQGVTDTQYF
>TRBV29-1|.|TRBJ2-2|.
TGCAGCGCTTCAGTGACATCGAACACCGGGGAGCTGTTTTTT
CSASVTSNTGELFF
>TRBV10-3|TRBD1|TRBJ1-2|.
TGTGCCACCCGACCCGGGACAGGGGGCAACTATGGCTACACCTTC
CATRPGTGGNYGYTF
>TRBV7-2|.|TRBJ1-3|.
TGTGCCAGCAGCTTAGTCCGGGGGGCGATTGGTGGAAACACCATATATTTT
CASSLVRGAIGGNTIYF
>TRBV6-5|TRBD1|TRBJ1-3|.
TGTGCCAGCAGCCTGGACAGGGCGTCCCGACCCATATATTTT
CASSLDRASRPIYF
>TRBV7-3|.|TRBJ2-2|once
TGTGCCAGCAGCTTAGGTGGGAGAAACGGGGAGCTGTTTTTT
CASSLGGRNGELFF
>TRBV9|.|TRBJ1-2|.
TGTGCCAGCAGGGGTGGCATCGGGGTCCACTATGGCTACACCTTC
CASRGGIGVHYGYTF